These 5 T cell receptor beta chains were all obtained from the same sample, sequenced in a study of neurological immune-mediated disorders. Using its own MiXCR run on the 5' RACE reads, TCRdb lists one record per CDR3 protein. Of 15,000 or so distinct CDR3 sequences in the sample, about 13% were seen once. Sequenced sample: CD8+ T cells from blood. The receptors derive from a female donor with HTLV-1-associated myelopathy (HAM/TSP).

The genes are TRBV15 and TRBJ1-2, with 7 bases aligning to TRBD1. This CDR3 region has 15 residues. Unmatched junction bases numbered 12, after V lost 3 bases and J lost 8 bases. Germline V gene lookup returns CDR1 LNHNV and CDR2 YYDKDF (reference sequence). CDR3 bases: TGTGCCACCAGCAGCCACGGAACAGGGGCGGAAGGCTACACCTTC. This sequence encodes CATSSHGTGAEGYTF.

This clonotype was detected ten times or more. The rearrangement uses TRBV7-2 and TRBJ2-5; TRBD2 agrees at 10 bases. V trimming: 3 bases; J trimming: 4 bases; junction bases outside the gene matches: 11. Germline V gene lookup returns CDR1 SGHTA and CDR2 FQGNSA. CDR3 size: 17 residues. CDR3 sequence reads: CASSFGLAGAPGETQYF. CDR3 DNA sequence: TGTGCCAGCAGCTTTGGCCTAGCGGGGGCCCCTGGAGAGACCCAGTACTTC. Together with reference TRBV7-2 and TRBJ2-5, the CDR3 gives the full variable domain: GAGVSQSPSNKVTEKGKDVELRCDPISGHTALYWYRQSLGQGLEFLIYFQGNSAPDKSGLPSDRFSAERTGGSVSTLTIQRTQQEDSAVYLCASSFGLAGAPGETQYFGPGTRLLVL.

This clonotype was recorded at least ten times. The chain employs TRBV7-2 and TRBJ1-2; TRBD1 aligns across 7 bases. The CDR3 runs 13 residues. V lost 0 bases to trimming and J lost 6 bases; unmatched junction nucleotides: 1. The germline CDR1 and CDR2 sequences are SGHTA and FQGNSA. CDR3 coding DNA: TGTGCCAGCAGCTTAGCCGGGACAGATGGCTACACCTTC. The encoded protein is CASSLAGTDGYTF.

This clonotype was counted ten times or more. This rearrangement joins TRBV24-1 to TRBJ2-7; the match to TRBD2 covers 8 bases. Germline lookup yields CDR1 KGHDR and CDR2 SFDVKD. V lost 6 bases, J lost 3 bases, and 6 bases stayed unmatched. The CDR3 runs 14 residues. The CDR3 DNA follows: TGTGCCACCAGTAGCGCGGGAGGCAACTACGAGCAGTACTTC. Residues: CATSSAGGNYEQYF.

This clonotype was counted at least ten times. This chain joins TRBV7-9 and TRBJ2-1, with 7 bases matching TRBD2. V shed 3 bases, J shed 4 bases, and the junction held 6 bases outside the gene matches. This CDR3 has 15 residues. Germline loops: CDR1 SEHNR, CDR2 FQNEAQ (reference sequence). This CDR3 is CASSLGREWYNEQFF. The DNA of the CDR3 is TGTGCCAGCAGCTTGGGGCGGGAGTGGTACAATGAGCAGTTCTTC.